This entry concerns a single TCR beta chain. What this receptor recognizes is not known. No clone much larger than this one lies a single base away; base qualities are absent. CDR3 length: 13 amino acids, cysteine to phenylalanine. Just the 39-base CDR3 DNA is kept, in frame starting at base 1. The junction shows trimming of 2 bases on V and 8 bases on J, and the gene matches do not reach 4 bases of it. Taken from the germline V gene (reference sequence), the CDR1 and CDR2 loops are MNHNY and SVGAGI. The data were taken from a study of sequential checkpoint blockade in melanoma (dated by TCRdb to 2018 to 2020). Looking at the study overall: In a 1:1 randomization, patients received either first-line nivolumab then ipilimumab (arm A) or ipilimumab then nivolumab (arm B). Maintenance nivolumab was given following each of the two trial sequences. What the authors observed across the whole study: The model for predicting response that combines TCR metrics with mutation burden needs to be validated in larger, independent patient cohorts.

The treatment or condition label for this specimen denotes: randomized to nivolumab then ipilimumab (arm A) or the reverse (arm B). None of the patients in the trial had previously been given DNA-damaging chemotherapy. A FACS Aria II flow cytometer was used to sort live CD3+CD8+ cells that were negative for CD19 and CD56 from thawed PBMCs. The samples were obtained from melanoma patients enrolled in CheckMate 064, an open-label, randomized phase II trial testing sequential checkpoint blockade. Peripheral blood mononuclear cells were collected by leukapheresis, purified using Ficoll-Paque, and frozen in human serum containing approximately 9.1% DMSO. Right after sorting, the blood CD3+CD8+ cells were verified to be >98% pure, and DNA extraction followed. TCRbeta CDR3 regions were immunosequenced from genomic DNA with the immunoSEQ Assay. Before high-throughput sequencing, the genomic DNA was amplified using bias-controlled multiplex PCR. Under the source paper's analysis protocol: To quantify the absolute abundance of each unique TCRbeta CDR3 region, the sequences were collapsed and filtered. Clonality, defined as 1 minus Pielou's evenness, was calculated using only productive rearrangements. A previously published method was used to identify clones whose frequencies were significantly greater in on-treatment samples than in baseline samples. TCRdb retrieved this table from immuneACCESS and kept in-frame rearrangements only. Not all clones are present; in checked studies, unresolved V genes account for under half, and no reason is known for the remainder. Clonal size and the V and J genes are those of that table, whereas D and trimming came from the DNA. The sample contains around 16,000 clones, 85% to 95% of them found a single time. Of the sample, roughly a quarter falls within the top ten clones.

Recombination linked TRBV6-6 to TRBJ1-2; a stretch of 8 junction bases matches TRBD1. This receptor was taken from a human donor with melanoma. This specimen was CD8+ T cells sorted from blood (inferred from file names), taken from a patient given nivolumab and ipilimumab in sequence. The CDR3 region: CASSYTTGGGYTF. At the DNA level, the sequence is TGTGCCAGCAGTTACACAACAGGGGGAGGCTACACCTTC.